Listed here are 17 T cell receptor beta chains from one sample, sequenced in a study of early T cells in non-severe SARS-CoV-2 infection. Each CDR3 protein gets one entry after TCRdb re-called the 5' RACE reads with MiXCR. The sample includes 40,000 to 50,000 distinct CDR3 sequences, 11% seen only once; the top ten take 20% to 25%. The sample taken for sequencing was whole blood. The origin of the receptors is an adult who was a healthcare worker with PCR-confirmed SARS-CoV-2 infection or an uninfected control (not recorded which).

V usage is TRBV29-1 and J usage is TRBJ2-1; TRBD2 matches 8 bases. V shed 4 bases, J shed 10 bases, and the junction held 9 bases outside the gene matches. This CDR3 has 13 amino acids. Germline CDR1 reads SQVTM; CDR2 reads ANQGSEA. The CDR3 nucleotides read TGCAGCGTTGCGTCAGGACTAGCCCGGGAGCAGTTCTTC. This sequence encodes CSVASGLAREQFF.

This clonotype was recorded at least ten times. Relative to the germline gene, one junction end is altered; a read error may explain this. The chain couples TRBV7-7 to TRBJ2-2; tentative D call: TRBD1 (5 bases). The length of the CDR3 is 18 residues. Germline V gene data show CDR1 as SSHAT and CDR2 as FNYEAQ (reference sequence). The CDR3 sequence: CASSLKYQDMLFSGELFF. The CDR3 coding sequence is TGTGCTAGCAGCTTAAAGTATCAGGACATGCTTTTCAGCGGGGAGCTGTTTTTT.

The V call is TRBV11-1, the J call TRBJ2-3; D gene ambiguous. Germline lookup yields CDR1 SGHAT and CDR2 FQDESV (reference sequence). The CDR3 length is 13 residues. V was trimmed by 0 bases and J by 0 bases, leaving 1 base between them. CDR3 loop: CASSLASTDTQYF. CDR3 DNA sequence: TGTGCCAGCAGCTTAGCCAGCACAGATACGCAGTATTTT.

At least ten counts were recorded for this clonotype. The rearrangement links TRBV6-2 or TRBV6-3 to TRBJ2-1; the D gene is possibly TRBD1 (6 bases). CDR1 is MNHEY and CDR2 is SVGEGT in the germline V gene. The V gene lost 6 bases and the J gene lost 0 bases, with 12 bases spanning the gap. The CDR3 runs to 15 residues. The CDR3 bases are TGTGCCAGCAGGCCCCAGGGGAGCTCCTACAATGAGCAGTTCTTC. Its protein product is CASRPQGSSYNEQFF.

This clonotype has more than one count but fewer than ten. The V and J genes are TRBV28 and TRBJ2-7, with 10 bases identical to TRBD2. The CDR3 is 14 residues long. With 6 bases clipped from V and 4 bases from J, the junction kept 6 bases outside the gene matches. Looked up from germline, CDR1 is MDHEN and CDR2 is SYDVKM. The CDR3 DNA reads as TGTGCCAGCAGGGTCGGACTAGCGGTTTACGAGCAGTACTTC. Its translation: CASRVGLAVYEQYF.

This chain links TRBV29-1 with TRBJ2-1; a weak D match, TRBD2 (6 bases). Germline CDR1 SQVTM, CDR2 ANQGSEA. There are 14 residues in the CDR3. The V and J ends lost 6 bases and 0 bases respectively, with 12 bases between them. DNA for the CDR3: TGCAGCGTCTTAAGCGGGTCCTCCTACAATGAGCAGTTCTTC. It is translated as CSVLSGSSYNEQFF.

This clonotype has more than one count but fewer than ten. The CDR3 nucleotides are TGCAGCGCCCGGGGGACAGGTACTGAAAACACCATATATTTT. It specifies CSARGTGTENTIYF. The rearrangement uses TRBV29-1 and TRBJ1-3; 8 nucleotides agree with TRBD1. This CDR3 is 14 amino acids long. V trimming: 7 bases; J trimming: 6 bases; junction bases outside the gene matches: 11. Germline V CDR1 and CDR2: SQVTM, ANQGSEA.

V and J are TRBV28 and TRBJ2-5; 8 nucleotides align to TRBD1. The germline V gene has CDR1 MDHEN and CDR2 SYDVKM. V lost 5 bases and J lost 5; bases outside the gene matches: 7. The CDR3 consists of 14 residues. The CDR3 is CASSRQGAAETQYF. The CDR3 coding sequence is TGTGCCAGCAGTAGGCAGGGGGCGGCGGAGACCCAGTACTTC.

V is TRBV7-9 and J is TRBJ1-1; D is unclear. The CDR3 is 18 amino acids. V lost 1 base, J lost 0 bases, and 18 bases lay in between. In germline, CDR1 is SEHNR, CDR2 FQNEAQ (reference sequence). The CDR3 sequence is CASSLDNFFGKMNTEAFF. The CDR3 DNA is TGTGCCAGCAGCTTAGACAATTTCTTCGGGAAAATGAACACTGAAGCTTTCTTT.

The chain has TRBV28 and TRBJ1-4; D might be TRBD1 (5 bases). This CDR3 contains 16 residues. Per germline, CDR1 MDHEN and CDR2 SYDVKM. V lost 2 bases, J lost 7 bases, and 17 bases lay in between. The CDR3 DNA sequence: TGTGCCAGCAGTTTACCCCTGGGGGTCGGATTTGAAAAACTGTTTTTT. This gives the protein CASSLPLGVGFEKLFF.

This clonotype was counted ten times or more. This sequence joins TRBV27 and TRBJ2-1, with 13 bases matching TRBD2. V lost 5 bases, J lost 7 bases, and 11 bases stayed unmatched. The CDR3 covers 17 residues. The germline V gene encodes CDR1 MNHEY and CDR2 SMNVEV (reference sequence). The CDR3 loop reads CASSPRWTSGSRNEQFF. The CDR3, as DNA: TGTGCCAGCAGTCCCCGTTGGACTAGCGGGAGCAGGAATGAGCAGTTCTTC.

This clonotype has at least ten counts. The gene calls are TRBV7-6 and TRBJ2-2; D remains unclear. Looked up from germline, CDR1 is SGHVS and CDR2 is FNYEAQ. The CDR3 consists of 14 residues. V lost 4 bases to trimming and J lost 1 base, with 7 bases between them. CDR3 loop: CASSSLMNTGELFF. In DNA form, the CDR3 reads TGTGCCAGCAGCTCACTGATGAACACCGGGGAGCTGTTTTTT.

This clonotype occurred a few times. The chain carries TRBV28 and TRBJ2-4, with D tentatively TRBD2 (5 bases). Deletions cut 3 bases from V and 1 base from J, with 10 bases between. Germline CDR1 is MDHEN and CDR2 is SYDVKM. The CDR3 runs to 15 residues. CDR3 sequence: CASSLSGGAKNIQYF. The CDR3 coding sequence is TGTGCCAGCAGTTTGAGCGGTGGGGCCAAAAACATTCAGTACTTC.

In its sample, this clonotype was seen many times. This chain links TRBV6-2 or TRBV6-3 with TRBJ2-1, with 7 bases identical to TRBD2. Per the germline V gene, CDR1 is MNHEY and CDR2 is SVGEGT. The CDR3 runs 15 residues. V lost 2 bases and J lost 1; bases outside the gene matches: 2. CDR3 nucleotide sequence: TGTGCCAGCAGTTACAAGGGAGGGTCCTACAATGAGCAGTTCTTC. This gives the protein CASSYKGGSYNEQFF.

This CDR3 is CASSPSMNTEAFF. The CDR3 DNA is TGTGCCAGCAGCCCGTCGATGAACACTGAAGCTTTCTTT. The V and J genes are TRBV14 and TRBJ1-1; no reliable D call. Deletions cut 4 bases from V and 0 bases from J, with 6 bases between. Looked up from germline, CDR1 is SGHDN and CDR2 is FVKESK. This CDR3 is built from 13 residues.

Only a few counts were recorded for this clonotype. The V and J genes are TRBV15 and TRBJ2-7; either TRBD1 or TRBD2 may supply D (5 bases each). The CDR3 is 15 amino acids. Trimming removed 0 bases at V and 6 bases at J, with 15 bases between. The germline CDR1 and CDR2 sequences are LNHNV and YYDKDF (reference sequence). This chain's CDR3 is CATSREPLSGLEQYF. CDR3 coding DNA: TGTGCCACCAGCAGAGAACCCCTCTCGGGGCTCGAGCAGTACTTC. Full variable domain (rest looked up from reference TRBV15 and TRBJ2-7): DAMVIQNPRYQVTQFGKPVTLSCSQTLNHNVMYWYQQKSSQAPKLLFHYYDKDFNNEADTPDNFQSRRPNTSFCFLDIRSPGLGDTAMYLCATSREPLSGLEQYFGPGTRLTVT.

The chain employs TRBV10-3 and TRBJ2-5; 8 nucleotides align to TRBD1. CDR1 is ENHRY and CDR2 is SYGVKD in the germline V gene. Losses at the gene ends were 5 bases for V and 1 base for J; bases not matched to a gene: 3. The CDR3 runs 14 residues. CDR3 in amino acids: CAISPGQGQETQYF. DNA for the CDR3: TGTGCCATCAGTCCCGGACAGGGCCAAGAGACCCAGTACTTC.